This T cell receptor beta chain is drawn from a study of Ad26.COV2.S vaccination and SARS-CoV-2 variants. Libraries were prepared by immunoSEQ multiplex PCR; TCRdb keeps only in-frame clonotypes and omits some of them. The sample shows about 280,000 clones, about 89% of them seen only once. Treatment meaning: around 19 received Ad26.COV2.S at low or high dose, single or two shots; about 5 received placebo; per-sample allocation not given. Sample collection was performed on day 63 after the first vaccine or placebo injection. Germline CDR1 reads GTSNPN; CDR2 reads SVGIG (reference sequence). The length of the CDR3 is 11 residues.

Sequences were derived from peripheral blood, sampled in a trial of Ad26.COV2.S vaccine versus placebo. V and J are TRBV30 and TRBJ2-7; D is unresolved. The source of this sequence is a person between 18 and 65 years old who received the Ad26.COV2.S COVID-19 vaccine or a placebo. The CDR3 reads CGTSDRYEQYF. CDR3 sequence (DNA): TGTGGTACGAGTGACCGCTACGAGCAGTACTTC.